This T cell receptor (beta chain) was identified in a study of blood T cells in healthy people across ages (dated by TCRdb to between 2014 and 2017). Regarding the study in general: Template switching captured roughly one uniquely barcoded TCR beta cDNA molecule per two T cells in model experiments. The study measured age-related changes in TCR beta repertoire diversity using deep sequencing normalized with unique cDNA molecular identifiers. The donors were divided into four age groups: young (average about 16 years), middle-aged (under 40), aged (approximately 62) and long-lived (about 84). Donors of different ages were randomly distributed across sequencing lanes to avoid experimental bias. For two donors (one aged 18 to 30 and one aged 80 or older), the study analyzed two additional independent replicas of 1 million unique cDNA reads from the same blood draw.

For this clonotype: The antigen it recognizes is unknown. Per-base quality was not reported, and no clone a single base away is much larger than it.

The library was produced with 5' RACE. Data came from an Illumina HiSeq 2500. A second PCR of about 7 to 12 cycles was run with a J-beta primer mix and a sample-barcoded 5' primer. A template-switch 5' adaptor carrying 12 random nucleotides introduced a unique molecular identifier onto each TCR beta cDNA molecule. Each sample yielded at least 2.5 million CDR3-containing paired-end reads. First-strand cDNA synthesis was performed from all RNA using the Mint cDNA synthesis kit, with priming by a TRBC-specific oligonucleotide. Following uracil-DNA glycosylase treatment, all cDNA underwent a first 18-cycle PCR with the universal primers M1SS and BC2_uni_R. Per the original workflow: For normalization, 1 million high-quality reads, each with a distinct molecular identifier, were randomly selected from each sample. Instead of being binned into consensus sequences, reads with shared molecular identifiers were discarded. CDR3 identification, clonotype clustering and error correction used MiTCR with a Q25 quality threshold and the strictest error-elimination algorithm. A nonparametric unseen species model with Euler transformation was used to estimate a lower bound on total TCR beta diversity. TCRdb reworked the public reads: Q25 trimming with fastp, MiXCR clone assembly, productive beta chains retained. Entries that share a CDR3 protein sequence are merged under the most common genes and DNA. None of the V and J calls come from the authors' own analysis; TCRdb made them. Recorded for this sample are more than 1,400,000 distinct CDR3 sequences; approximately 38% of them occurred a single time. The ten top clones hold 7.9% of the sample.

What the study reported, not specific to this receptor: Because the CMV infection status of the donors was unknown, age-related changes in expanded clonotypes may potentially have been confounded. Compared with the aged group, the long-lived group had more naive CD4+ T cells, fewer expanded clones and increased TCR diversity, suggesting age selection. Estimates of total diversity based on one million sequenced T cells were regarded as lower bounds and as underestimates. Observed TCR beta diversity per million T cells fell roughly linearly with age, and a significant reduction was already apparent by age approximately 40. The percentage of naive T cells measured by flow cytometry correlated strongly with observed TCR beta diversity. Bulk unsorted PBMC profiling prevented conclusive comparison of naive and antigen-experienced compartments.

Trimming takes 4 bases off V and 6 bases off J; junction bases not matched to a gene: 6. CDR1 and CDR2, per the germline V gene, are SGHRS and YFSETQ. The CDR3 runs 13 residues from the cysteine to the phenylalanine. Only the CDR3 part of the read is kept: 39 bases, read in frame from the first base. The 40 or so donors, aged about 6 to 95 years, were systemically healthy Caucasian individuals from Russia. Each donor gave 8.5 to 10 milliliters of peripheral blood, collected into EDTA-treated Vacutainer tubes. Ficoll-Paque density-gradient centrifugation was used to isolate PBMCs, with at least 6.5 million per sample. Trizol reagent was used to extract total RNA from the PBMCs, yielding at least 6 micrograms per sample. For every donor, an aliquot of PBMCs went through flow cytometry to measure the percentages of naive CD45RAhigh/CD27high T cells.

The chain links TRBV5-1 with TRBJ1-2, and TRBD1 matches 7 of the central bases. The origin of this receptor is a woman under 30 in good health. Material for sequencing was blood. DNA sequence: TGCGCCAGCAGCACAGGGGAATATGATGGCTACACCTTC. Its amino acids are CASSTGEYDGYTF. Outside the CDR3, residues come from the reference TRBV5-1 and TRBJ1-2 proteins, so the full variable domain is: KAGVTQTPRYLIKTRGQQVTLSCSPISGHRSVSWYQQTPGQGLQFLFEYFSETQRNKGNFPGRFSGRQFSNSRSEMNVSTLELGDSALYLCASSTGEYDGYTFGSGTRLTVV.